This TCR beta chain was profiled in a study of blood T cell repertoires in COVID-19. At the level of the study: COVID-19 samples, acute and convalescent, were from the United States, Italy and Spain.

The CDR3 is 14 amino acids. Trimming removed 3 bases from V and 2 bases from J, with 7 bases in between. Germline CDR1 LNHDA, CDR2 SQIVND (reference sequence). The assay was immunoSEQ multiplex PCR, and TCRdb's table has in-frame clones only and misses some. The sample yields some 98,000 clones, approximately 86% seen once. Sequenced material: peripheral blood. The chain employs TRBV19 and TRBJ2-2; D is uncertain. This TCR was sampled from a man between 65 and 85 years old with active or convalescent COVID-19. The DNA for the CDR3 is TGTGCCAGTAGTATTTTCCTCAACACCGGGGAGCTGTTTTTT. As protein: CASSIFLNTGELFF.